The present TCR beta chain was sequenced within a study of blood T cell repertoires in COVID-19. The assay was immunoSEQ multiplex PCR, and TCRdb's table has in-frame clones only and misses some. The sample lists about 71,000 clones; roughly nine tenths were seen once. This clone was seen once. The sequencing input was peripheral blood. The source is a man aged 45-60 years with acute or convalescent COVID-19.

The CDR3 DNA reads TGTGCCAGCAGCGCAGTCGGGGGGACTACGGTCGAGCAGTACGTC. Its protein is CASSAVGGTTVEQYV. The rearrangement joins TRBV6-5 to TRBJ2-7; 7 bases align to TRBD2. The CDR3 is made up of 15 amino acids. V was clipped by 6 bases and J by 6 bases; unmatched bases: 14. Germline V lookup: CDR1 MNHEY, CDR2 SVGAGI.